The 29 T cell receptor beta chains reported below all come from one sample, sequenced in a study of post-analysis software for immune sequencing data. Study-level results: When patients were compared with controls, about 5 TRBV segments were more frequent, TRBV5-6, TRBV5-1 and TRBV20-1 among them.

Unique molecular identifiers were carried by the TCR beta cDNA libraries. TCRdb re-called the PCR reads with MiXCR, one entry per CDR3 protein. The sample has approximately 730,000 distinct CDR3 sequences; less than 35% are singletons. Their target antigens are unknown. Material: blood. These receptors came from a girl aged 10 to 17 with multiple sclerosis.

The gene calls are TRBV27 and TRBJ2-4; D is possibly TRBD1 (6 bases). With the DNA end fitting TRBJ2-7 better, the J assignment may be wrong. The germline V gene encodes CDR1 MNHEY and CDR2 SMNVEV (reference sequence). CDR3 length equals 13 residues. This chain's CDR3 is CASSPGTPLEQYF. The DNA of the CDR3 is TGTGCCAGCAGTCCCGGGACACCCCTCGAGCAGTACTTC.

This chain connects TRBV27 to TRBJ1-1; D may be TRBD1 (6 bases). The CDR3 spans 16 residues. Germline CDR1 reads MNHEY; CDR2 reads SMNVEV (reference sequence). Trimming left V 7 bases short and J 6 bases short, with 24 bases between. CDR3 loop: CASNSRGDTGSAEAFF. CDR3 sequence (DNA): TGTGCCAGCAACTCAAGGGGGGACACCGGCTCTGCTGAAGCTTTCTTT.

This clonotype came up many times. The chain employs TRBV29-1 and TRBJ2-5; no reliable D call. The V gene's germline CDR1 is SQVTM and CDR2 ANQGSEA. V lost 8 bases and J lost 1, with 20 bases in between. The CDR3 sequence is 15 residues long. CDR3 residues: CSLRTPGIIQETQYF. In DNA, the CDR3 is TGCAGCTTAAGGACCCCCGGCATCATCCAAGAGACCCAGTACTTC. The full variable domain, in which reference TRBV29-1 and TRBJ2-5 provide the parts outside the CDR3, is SAVISQKPSRDICQRGTSLTIQCQVDSQVTMMFWYRQQPGQSLTLIATANQGSEATYESGFVIDKFPISRPNLTFSTLTVSNMSPEDSSIYLCSLRTPGIIQETQYFGPGTRLLVL.

This clonotype was seen more than once but under ten times. The chain links TRBV4-3 to TRBJ2-6; D unresolved. The CDR3 extends over 18 amino acids. Trimming pared 1 base from V and 0 bases from J, leaving 13 bases between. CDR1 and CDR2 from the germline V gene are LGHNA and YSLEER. Written as DNA, the CDR3 is TGCGCCAGCAGCCAAGTAACAGTAGGTCCCTCTGGGGCCAACGTCCTGACTTTC. Amino acid sequence: CASSQVTVGPSGANVLTF.

This clonotype has a handful of counts. V and J are TRBV2 and TRBJ2-5, with D hard to call. V lost 8 bases and J lost 5, with 9 bases in between. The CDR3 is made up of 11 amino acids. Germline lookup yields CDR1 SNHLY and CDR2 FYNNEI. CDR3 nucleotides: TGTGCCAGCGCGACTCGCGAGACCCAGTACTTC. Protein sequence: CASATRETQYF.

The rearrangement links TRBV28 to TRBJ2-5; TRBD2 might be the D (7 bases). Trimming removed 2 bases from V and 4 bases from J, with 20 bases in between. The CDR3 extends over 17 amino acids. Per the germline V gene, CDR1 is MDHEN and CDR2 is SYDVKM. CDR3 protein: CASSLRGGDPRGETQYF. The CDR3 nucleotides read TGTGCCAGCAGTTTAAGGGGGGGCGACCCCCGTGGAGAGACCCAGTACTTC.

The chain couples TRBV11-2 to TRBJ2-5; D gene unclear. Germline V gene sequence: CDR1 SGHAT, CDR2 FQNNGV. The ends were cut back, 4 bases at V and 2 bases at J, with 8 bases in the middle. There are 13 residues in the CDR3. This CDR3 is CASSSPYQETQYF. The CDR3 nucleotides read TGTGCCAGCAGCTCCCCGTATCAAGAGACCCAGTACTTC.

This clonotype came up a few times. The chain couples TRBV20-1 to TRBJ1-5, with TRBD1 matching over 11 bases. V lost 1 base, J lost 6 bases, and 5 bases stayed unmatched. Per germline, CDR1 DFQATT and CDR2 SNEGSKA (reference sequence). The CDR3 is made up of 15 amino acids. This CDR3 reads CSARGGQGEAQPQHF. The CDR3 DNA sequence: TGCAGTGCTAGAGGGGGACAGGGGGAGGCTCAGCCCCAGCATTTT.

The chain recombines TRBV27 with TRBJ2-2; 7 bases map to TRBD1. The CDR3 contains 15 residues. V shed 2 bases and J 6 bases; nucleotides not matched to a gene: 6. Per the germline V gene, CDR1 is MNHEY and CDR2 is SMNVEV (reference sequence). CDR3 region: CASSLRRTGAGELFF. CDR3 coding DNA: TGTGCCAGCAGTTTACGGAGAACAGGGGCCGGGGAGCTGTTTTTT.

This clonotype showed up just a few times. V gene TRBV15 combines with J gene TRBJ2-7, with D tentatively TRBD1 or TRBD2 (5 bases each). Germline lookup yields CDR1 LNHNV and CDR2 YYDKDF (reference sequence). V lost 4 bases to trimming and J lost 3 bases, with 16 bases between them. CDR3 size: 15 residues. The CDR3 DNA reads as TGTGCCACCAGCAAGGGGAATGCAGGGAGCTACGAGCAGTACTTC. This gives the protein CATSKGNAGSYEQYF.

The chain employs TRBV4-2 and TRBJ1-5, with D unresolved. The CDR3 contains 13 residues. In germline, CDR1 is LGHNA, CDR2 YNFKEQ. The ends were cut back, 3 bases at V and 6 bases at J, with 9 bases in the middle. The CDR3 here is CASSQVIGQPQHF. The CDR3 DNA reads TGTGCCAGCAGCCAGGTAATAGGTCAGCCCCAGCATTTT.

This clonotype was recorded at least ten times. The chain carries TRBV10-3 and TRBJ2-7; 7 nucleotides agree with TRBD1. Trimming cost V 8 bases and J 3 bases; bases outside gene matches: 10. This CDR3 spans 14 amino acids. Germline CDR1 reads ENHRY; CDR2 reads SYGVKD. In DNA form, the CDR3 reads TGTGCCATCCGAAATTCGGGACAGCTCTACGAGCAGTACTTC. This encodes CAIRNSGQLYEQYF.

This chain connects TRBV18 to TRBJ2-5; no clear D gene. CDR1 is KGHSH and CDR2 is LQKENI in the germline V gene. The CDR3 runs to 15 residues. Trimming cost V 2 bases and J 1 base, with 11 bases left between them. DNA of the CDR3: TGTGCCAGCTCACCAAAAAGGGCTATCCAAGAGACCCAGTACTTC. Protein product: CASSPKRAIQETQYF.

The chain is built from TRBV5-1 and TRBJ2-1, with D possibly matching TRBD2 (5 bases). Germline V gene data show CDR1 as SGHRS and CDR2 as YFSETQ. The CDR3 runs 14 residues. V was pared by 3 bases and J by 3 bases, with 10 bases between. The CDR3 reads CASSSYTSYNEQFF. CDR3 nucleotides: TGCGCCAGCAGCTCCTATACTAGCTACAATGAGCAGTTCTTC.

V and J are TRBV29-1 and TRBJ2-5; 8 bases align to TRBD1. The CDR3 consists of 12 residues. The ends lost 5 bases at V and 5 bases at J; junction bases unmatched: 4. Germline lookup yields CDR1 SQVTM and CDR2 ANQGSEA. The CDR3 sequence is CSVQGADETQYF. The CDR3 coding sequence is TGCAGCGTTCAGGGGGCGGATGAGACCCAGTACTTC. The whole variable domain, remainder taken from reference TRBV29-1 and TRBJ2-5, is SAVISQKPSRDICQRGTSLTIQCQVDSQVTMMFWYRQQPGQSLTLIATANQGSEATYESGFVIDKFPISRPNLTFSTLTVSNMSPEDSSIYLCSVQGADETQYFGPGTRLLVL.

There are many counts of this clonotype. The chain combines TRBV6-5 with TRBJ2-7; 12 bases are a match to TRBD2. This CDR3 is built from 15 residues. Germline CDR1 reads MNHEY; CDR2 reads SVGAGI. The junction had 5 bases not matched to a gene; V was cut back by 6 bases and J by 2 bases. The CDR3 nucleotides are TGTGCCAGCAGCGCGCTAGCGGGGGGGGCCTACGAGCAGTACTTC. Protein product: CASSALAGGAYEQYF.

About this clonotype: A much more abundant neighbour one base away suggests this may be a read error. The V gene is TRBV24-1, the J gene TRBJ2-5; weak D call: TRBD2 (6 bases). CDR1 is KGHDR and CDR2 is SFDVKD in the germline V gene. The CDR3 extends over 14 amino acids. With 4 bases removed from V and 9 bases from J, the gap between germline ends came to 17 bases. The CDR3 coding sequence is TGTGCCACCAGTGACAGGAGGGCCGTGGAGGCCCAGTACTTC. Amino acid sequence: CATSDRRAVEAQYF.

The gene calls are TRBV20-1 and TRBJ2-5; 13 nucleotides match TRBD2. The CDR3 spans 15 residues. The V segment lost 3 bases and the J segment 5 bases; nucleotides outside the gene matches: 6. CDR1 and CDR2 from the germline V gene are DFQATT and SNEGSKA (reference sequence). The CDR3 protein is CSASRLAGGSETQYF. The CDR3 DNA sequence: TGCAGTGCTAGCCGACTAGCGGGAGGTTCGGAGACCCAGTACTTC.

This clonotype was detected only a few times. The gene calls are TRBV6-6 and TRBJ1-5; 7 bases match TRBD1. This CDR3 contains 14 residues. Germline V gene lookup returns CDR1 MNHNY and CDR2 SVGAGI (reference sequence). V shed 2 bases and J 9 bases; nucleotides not matched to a gene: 7. The CDR3 DNA reads TGTGCCAGCAGTTACGAGGGGGCCCGGGGGCCCCAGCATTTT. It encodes CASSYEGARGPQHF.

The chain combines TRBV5-5 with TRBJ1-2; 7 positions agree with TRBD1. The junction had 7 bases not matched to a gene; V was cut back by 4 bases and J by 4 bases. Per the germline V gene, CDR1 is SGHKS and CDR2 is YYEKEE (reference sequence). The CDR3 spans 14 residues. The CDR3 loop is CASSLQGVGYGYTF. The CDR3, as DNA: TGTGCCAGCAGCCTCCAGGGGGTTGGCTATGGCTACACCTTC.

This clonotype was found a few times. The genes are TRBV10-3 and TRBJ2-3, with a possible D match to TRBD2 (5 bases). CDR1 ENHRY and CDR2 SYGVKD come from the germline V gene. Trimming pared 5 bases from V and 6 bases from J, leaving 12 bases between. CDR3 size: 13 residues. The chain's CDR3 is CAISQIIADTQYF. The DNA of the CDR3 is TGTGCCATCAGTCAAATTATAGCGGATACGCAGTATTTT.

There are a few counts of this clonotype. The gene calls are TRBV25-1 and TRBJ2-2; 8 bases fit TRBD1. The CDR3 contains 14 residues. The ends lost 6 bases at V and 4 bases at J; junction bases unmatched: 4. Germline lookup yields CDR1 MGHDK and CDR2 SYGVNS. CDR3 in DNA: TGTGCCAGCAGGGACAGGGTAGGCACCGGGGAGCTGTTTTTT. As protein: CASRDRVGTGELFF.

This clonotype has more than one count but fewer than ten. V usage is TRBV6-2 or TRBV6-3 and J usage is TRBJ2-7; TRBD2 matches 9 bases. The CDR3 extends over 14 amino acids. Germline CDR1 and CDR2: MNHEY and SVGEGT. J lost 7 bases, V lost 6 bases, and 10 bases had no gene match. CDR3 in amino acids: CASSHSGRPGEQYF. In DNA, the CDR3 is TGTGCCAGCAGCCATAGCGGGAGACCGGGAGAGCAGTACTTC.

This clonotype has more than one count but fewer than ten. V gene TRBV6-5 combines with J gene TRBJ2-1; weak D call: TRBD2 (5 bases). V was cut by 8 bases and J by 8 bases, with 13 bases left in between. The CDR3 loop spans 12 amino acids. CDR1 MNHEY and CDR2 SVGAGI come from the germline V gene. CDR3 DNA sequence: TGTGCCAGCCGCCGGGAATGGGATGAGCAGTTCTTC. Its translation: CASRREWDEQFF.

A few counts support this clonotype. This chain joins TRBV7-8 and TRBJ1-2, with no clear D. CDR1 SGHVS and CDR2 FQNEAQ come from the germline V gene. V lost 4 bases, J lost 1 base, and 7 bases lay in between. The CDR3 contains 13 residues. The CDR3 DNA reads as TGTGCCAGCAGCTCCGGGTTTAACTATGGCTACACCTTC. Translated, it gives CASSSGFNYGYTF.

The chain has TRBV10-1 and TRBJ2-1; maybe TRBD1 (6 bases). This CDR3 region has 13 residues. The V end lost 4 bases, the J end lost 8 bases, and 12 bases lay between the germline ends. Germline V gene lookup returns CDR1 WNHNN and CDR2 SYGVQD (reference sequence). CDR3 nucleotide sequence: TGCGCCAGCAGTGCGACAGGTACCGATGAGCAGTTCTTC. It encodes CASSATGTDEQFF.

The V gene is TRBV7-9, the J gene TRBJ2-7; a weak D match, TRBD2 (7 bases). CDR3 size: 16 residues. Trimming pared 1 base from V and 6 bases from J, leaving 19 bases between. Germline V gene sequence: CDR1 SEHNR, CDR2 FQNEAQ (reference sequence). CDR3 region: CASSLGSGGAAAEQYF. In DNA form, the CDR3 reads TGTGCCAGCAGCTTAGGTTCGGGGGGCGCGGCAGCCGAGCAGTACTTC.

The rearrangement links TRBV12-3 or TRBV12-4 to TRBJ1-3; unclear D gene. This CDR3 has 13 amino acids. V lost 5 bases to trimming and J lost 6 bases, with 11 bases between them. CDR3: CASSAGPLNTIYF. CDR3 DNA sequence: TGTGCCAGCAGTGCCGGCCCTCTAAACACCATATATTTT.

The J gene is TRBJ1-2, the V gene TRBV15, with 7 bases lining up with TRBD1. Germline V gives CDR1 LNHNV, CDR2 YYDKDF (reference sequence). The V and J ends lost 0 bases and 3 bases, in that order; junction bases with no gene match: 4. The CDR3 runs to 15 residues. The CDR3 region is CATSREQGLDYGYTF. CDR3 nucleotide sequence: TGTGCCACCAGCAGAGAACAGGGGTTAGACTATGGCTACACCTTC.